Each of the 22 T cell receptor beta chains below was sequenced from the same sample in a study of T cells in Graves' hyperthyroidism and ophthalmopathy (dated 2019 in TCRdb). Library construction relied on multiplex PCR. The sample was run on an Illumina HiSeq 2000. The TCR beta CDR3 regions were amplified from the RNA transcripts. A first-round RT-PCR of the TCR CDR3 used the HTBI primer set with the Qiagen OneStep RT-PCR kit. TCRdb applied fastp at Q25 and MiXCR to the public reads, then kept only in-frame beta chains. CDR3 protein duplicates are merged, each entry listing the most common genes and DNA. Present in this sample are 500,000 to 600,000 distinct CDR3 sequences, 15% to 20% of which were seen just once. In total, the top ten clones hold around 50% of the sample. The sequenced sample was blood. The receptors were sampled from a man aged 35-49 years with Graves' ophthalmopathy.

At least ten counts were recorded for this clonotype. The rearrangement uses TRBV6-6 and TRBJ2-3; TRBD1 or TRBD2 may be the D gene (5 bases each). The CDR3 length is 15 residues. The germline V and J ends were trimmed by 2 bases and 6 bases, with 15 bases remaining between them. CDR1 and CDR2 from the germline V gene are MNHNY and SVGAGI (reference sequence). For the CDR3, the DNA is TGTGCCAGCAGTTACGAATGGGGAGACAGTGATACGCAGTATTTT. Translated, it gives CASSYEWGDSDTQYF.

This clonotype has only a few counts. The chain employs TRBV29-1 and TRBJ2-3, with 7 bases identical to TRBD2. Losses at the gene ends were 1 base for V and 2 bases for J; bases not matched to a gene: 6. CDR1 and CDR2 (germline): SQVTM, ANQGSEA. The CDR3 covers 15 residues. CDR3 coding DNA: TGCAGCGTTGAAGGGGGTACTAGCGTCACAGATACGCAGTATTTT. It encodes CSVEGGTSVTDTQYF.

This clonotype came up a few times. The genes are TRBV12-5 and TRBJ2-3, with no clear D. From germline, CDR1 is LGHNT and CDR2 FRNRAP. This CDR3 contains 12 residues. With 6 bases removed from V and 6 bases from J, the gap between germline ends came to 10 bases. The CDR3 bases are TGTGCTAGTGGGCCGGATGCGGATACGCAGTATTTT. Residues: CASGPDADTQYF.

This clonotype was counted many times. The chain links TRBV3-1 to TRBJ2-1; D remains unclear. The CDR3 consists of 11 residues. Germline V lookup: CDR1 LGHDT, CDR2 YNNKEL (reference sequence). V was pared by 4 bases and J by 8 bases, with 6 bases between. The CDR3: CASSRWDEQFF. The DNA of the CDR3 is TGTGCCAGCAGCCGCTGGGATGAGCAGTTCTTC.

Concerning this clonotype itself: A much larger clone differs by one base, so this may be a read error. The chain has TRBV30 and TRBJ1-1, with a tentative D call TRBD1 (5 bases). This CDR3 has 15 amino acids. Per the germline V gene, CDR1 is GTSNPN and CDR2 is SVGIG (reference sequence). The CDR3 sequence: CAWRGAGRMNTEALF. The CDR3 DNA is TGTGCCTGGAGAGGGGCAGGGCGTATGAACACTGAAGCTCTCTTT.

CDR3 sequence: CASGTGSGRVSYNEQFF. CDR3 nucleotides: TGCGCCAGCGGGACGGGTAGCGGGAGGGTCTCCTACAATGAGCAGTTCTTC. The chain uses TRBV10-2 and TRBJ2-1; the match to TRBD2 covers 11 bases. J was trimmed by 0 bases and V by 8 bases; bases with no gene match: 9. This CDR3 region has 17 residues. The germline V gene encodes CDR1 WSHSY and CDR2 SAAADI.

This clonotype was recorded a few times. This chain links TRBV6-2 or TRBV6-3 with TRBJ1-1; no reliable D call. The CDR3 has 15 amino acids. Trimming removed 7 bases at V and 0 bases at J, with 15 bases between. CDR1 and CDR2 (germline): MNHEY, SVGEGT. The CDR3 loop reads CASIRPGRLNTEAFF. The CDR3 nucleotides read TGTGCCAGCATTCGCCCCGGACGGTTGAACACTGAAGCTTTCTTT.

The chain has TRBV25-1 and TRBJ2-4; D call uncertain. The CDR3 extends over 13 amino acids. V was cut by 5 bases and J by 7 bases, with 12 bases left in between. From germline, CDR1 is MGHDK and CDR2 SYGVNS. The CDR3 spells CASSPVAANIQYF. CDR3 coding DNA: TGTGCCAGCAGTCCCGTAGCCGCCAACATTCAGTACTTC.

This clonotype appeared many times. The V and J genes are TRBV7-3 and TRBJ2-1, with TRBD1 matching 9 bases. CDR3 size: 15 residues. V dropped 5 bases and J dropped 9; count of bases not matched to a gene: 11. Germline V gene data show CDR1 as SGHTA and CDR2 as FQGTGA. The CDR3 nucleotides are TGTGCCAGCAGCCTTACAGGGGGCGCGTCGAGTGAGCAGTTCTTC. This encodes CASSLTGGASSEQFF.

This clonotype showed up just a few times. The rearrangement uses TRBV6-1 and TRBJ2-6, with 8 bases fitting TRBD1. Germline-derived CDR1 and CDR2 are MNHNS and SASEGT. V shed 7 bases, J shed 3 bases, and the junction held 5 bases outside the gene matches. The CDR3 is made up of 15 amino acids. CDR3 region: CASTPGGNGANVLTF. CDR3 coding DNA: TGTGCCAGCACTCCAGGGGGCAATGGGGCCAACGTCCTGACTTTC.

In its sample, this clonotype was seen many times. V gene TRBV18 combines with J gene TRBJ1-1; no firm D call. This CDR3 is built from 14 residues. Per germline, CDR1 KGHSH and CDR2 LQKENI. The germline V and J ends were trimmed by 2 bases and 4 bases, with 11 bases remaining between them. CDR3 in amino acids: CASSPYESVTEAFF. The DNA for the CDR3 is TGTGCCAGCTCACCATATGAATCGGTCACTGAAGCTTTCTTT.

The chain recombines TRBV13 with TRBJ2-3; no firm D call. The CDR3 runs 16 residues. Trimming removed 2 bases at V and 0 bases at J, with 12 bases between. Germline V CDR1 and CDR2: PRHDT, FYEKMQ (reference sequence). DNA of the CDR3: TGTGCCAGCAGCTTATTGTCAGGTTCTAGCACAGATACGCAGTATTTT. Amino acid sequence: CASSLLSGSSTDTQYF.

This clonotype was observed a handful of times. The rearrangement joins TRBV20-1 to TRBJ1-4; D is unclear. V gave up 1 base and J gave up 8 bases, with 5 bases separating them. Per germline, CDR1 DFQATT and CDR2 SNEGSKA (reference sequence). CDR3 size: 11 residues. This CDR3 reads CSARGVEKLFF. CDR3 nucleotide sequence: TGCAGTGCTAGAGGGGTGGAAAAACTGTTTTTT.

The CDR3 loop is CASSEGGPNTEAFF. CDR3 in DNA: TGTGCCAGCAGCGAAGGGGGCCCGAACACTGAAGCTTTCTTT. The V call is TRBV28, the J call TRBJ1-1; TRBD1 matches 7 bases. CDR1 and CDR2 (germline): MDHEN, SYDVKM. Trimming removed 6 bases from V and 1 base from J; junction bases left unmatched: 5. The length of the CDR3 is 14 residues.

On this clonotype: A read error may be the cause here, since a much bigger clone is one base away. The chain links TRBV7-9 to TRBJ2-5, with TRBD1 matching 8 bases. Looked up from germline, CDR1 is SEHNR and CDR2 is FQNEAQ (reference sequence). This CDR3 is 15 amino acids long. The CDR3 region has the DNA TGTACCAGCAGGCGCGGACAGGGAATACAAGAGACCCAGTACTTC. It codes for CTSRRGQGIQETQYF.

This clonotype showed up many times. This CDR3 reads CASSLGSGYEQYF. CDR3 coding DNA: TGTGCCAGCAGCTTAGGTTCCGGCTACGAGCAGTACTTC. The V gene is TRBV11-2, the J gene TRBJ2-7; D unclear. V was clipped by 1 base and J by 3 bases, with 7 bases between them. The CDR3 runs to 13 residues. Germline assignment: CDR1 SGHAT and CDR2 FQNNGV.

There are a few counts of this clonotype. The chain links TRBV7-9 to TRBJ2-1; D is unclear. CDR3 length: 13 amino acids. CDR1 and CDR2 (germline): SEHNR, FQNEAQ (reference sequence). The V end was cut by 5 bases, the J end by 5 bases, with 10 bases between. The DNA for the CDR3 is TGTGCCAGCAGCCCCCCCCGGGACAATGAGCAGTTCTTC. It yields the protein CASSPPRDNEQFF.

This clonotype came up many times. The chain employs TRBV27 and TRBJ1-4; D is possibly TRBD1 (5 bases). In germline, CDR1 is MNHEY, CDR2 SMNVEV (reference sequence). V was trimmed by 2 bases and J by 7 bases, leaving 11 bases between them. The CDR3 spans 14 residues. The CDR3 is CASSLLQGGEKLFF. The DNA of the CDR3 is TGTGCCAGCAGTTTACTCCAGGGTGGTGAAAAACTGTTTTTT.

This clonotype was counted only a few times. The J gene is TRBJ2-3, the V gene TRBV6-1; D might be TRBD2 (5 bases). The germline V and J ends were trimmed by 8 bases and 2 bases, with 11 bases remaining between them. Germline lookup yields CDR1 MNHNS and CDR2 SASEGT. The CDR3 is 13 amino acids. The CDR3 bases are TGTGCCAGCGTGCGGGCCCCCACAGATACGCAGTATTTT. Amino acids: CASVRAPTDTQYF.

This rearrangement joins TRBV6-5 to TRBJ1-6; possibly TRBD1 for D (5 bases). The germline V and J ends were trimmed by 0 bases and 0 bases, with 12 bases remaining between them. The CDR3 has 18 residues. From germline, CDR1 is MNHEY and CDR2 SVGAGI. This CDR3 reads CASSYSWGVSSYNSPLHF. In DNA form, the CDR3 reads TGTGCCAGCAGTTACTCTTGGGGGGTGAGCTCCTATAATTCACCCCTCCACTTT.

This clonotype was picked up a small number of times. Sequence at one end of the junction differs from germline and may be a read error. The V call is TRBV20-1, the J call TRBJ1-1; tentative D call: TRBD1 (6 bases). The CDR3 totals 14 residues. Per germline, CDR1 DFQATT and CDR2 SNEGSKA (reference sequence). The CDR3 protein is CSARRAGANTEALF. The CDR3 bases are TGCAGTGCTAGAAGGGCAGGGGCGAACACTGAAGCTCTCTTT.

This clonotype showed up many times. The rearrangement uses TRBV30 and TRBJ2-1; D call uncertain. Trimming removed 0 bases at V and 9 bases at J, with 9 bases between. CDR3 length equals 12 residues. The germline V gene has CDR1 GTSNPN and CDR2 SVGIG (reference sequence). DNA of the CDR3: TGTGCCTGGAGTGTACCCTTGGGTGAGCAGTTCTTC. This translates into CAWSVPLGEQFF.